This T cell receptor (beta chain) was obtained from a study of blood T cell repertoires in COVID-19. In the study overall: Spain, Italy and the United States supplied samples that represented acute and convalescent COVID-19. PBMCs, B-cell-depleted T cells, or T cells provided the cDNA or gDNA that made up the material.

Germline V gene sequence: CDR1 SGHKS, CDR2 YYEKEE (reference sequence). This CDR3 has 14 amino acids. Deletions cut 2 bases from V and 3 bases from J, with 11 bases between. The assay was immunoSEQ multiplex PCR, and TCRdb's table has in-frame clones only and misses some. The profile shows 85,000 to 110,000 clones, nearly 85% of them singletons. Sequenced input: peripheral blood. The rearrangement uses TRBV5-5 and TRBJ1-1; D unclear. The clonotype was recovered from a human donor in a cohort sampled during active or convalescent COVID-19. The CDR3 region has the DNA TGTGCCAGCAGCTTTTCGGCCCGGGACACTGAAGCTTTCTTT. Its protein is CASSFSARDTEAFF.